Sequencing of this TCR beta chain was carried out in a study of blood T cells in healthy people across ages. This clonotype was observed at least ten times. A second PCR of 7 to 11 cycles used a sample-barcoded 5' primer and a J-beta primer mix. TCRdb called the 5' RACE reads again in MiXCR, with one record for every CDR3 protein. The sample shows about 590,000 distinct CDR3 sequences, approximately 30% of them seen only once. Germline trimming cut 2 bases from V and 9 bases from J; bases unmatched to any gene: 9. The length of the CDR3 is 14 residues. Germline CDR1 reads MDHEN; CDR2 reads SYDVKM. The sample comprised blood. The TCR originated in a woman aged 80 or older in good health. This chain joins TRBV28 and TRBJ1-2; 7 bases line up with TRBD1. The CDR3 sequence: CASSLNRGIGSYTF. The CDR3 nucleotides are TGTGCCAGCAGTTTAAACAGGGGTATCGGGAGCTACACCTTC.